Each of the 18 T cell receptor beta chains below was sequenced from the same sample in a study of human T cells and chemical hapten exposure. Time point specified: pre-sensitization, week 0. Documented treatment: therapeutic diphenylcyclopropenone sensitization with weekly scalp DPC. TCRdb re-analysed the RACE reads in MiXCR, keeping a single row per CDR3 protein. This table has around 95,000 distinct CDR3 sequences, under 14% appearing once. The input for sequencing was whole blood, taken in connection with sensitization to the hapten diphenylcyclopropenone (DPC). These receptors all stem from a woman aged 55 to 70 with alopecia areata. Some clones in this sample may be carry-over from other donors' samples.

The sample holds many counts of this clonotype. The V call is TRBV12-3 or TRBV12-4, the J call TRBJ1-3; no reliable D call. CDR3 length: 10 residues. V lost 2 bases and J 11 bases, leaving 4 bases between the germline ends. Written as DNA, the CDR3 is TGTGCCAGCAGTTTAAGGGCCATATATTTT. It translates to CASSLRAIYF.

The rearrangement joins TRBV7-9 to TRBJ2-4, with D maybe TRBD1 (5 bases). Trimming cost V 10 bases and J 11 bases, with 12 bases left between them. The CDR3 consists of 10 residues. Germline V CDR1 and CDR2: SEHNR, FQNEAQ (reference sequence). In DNA form, the CDR3 reads TGTGCCACTACAGGATCGGTTCAGTACTTC. Translating it yields CATTGSVQYF.

This clonotype was observed at least ten times. The V gene is TRBV4-2, the J gene TRBJ2-5; D is possibly TRBD1 or TRBD2 (5 bases each). V was pared by 0 bases and J by 5 bases, with 16 bases between. The germline gives CDR1 LGHNA, CDR2 YNFKEQ. The CDR3 is 16 amino acids. In nucleotides, the CDR3 is TGTGCCAGCAGCCAAGATTGGACGGGGCCGGAGGAGACCCAGTACTTC. Translating it yields CASSQDWTGPEETQYF.

This clonotype was picked up one time. The J gene is TRBJ1-1, the V gene TRBV2; maybe TRBD1 (6 bases). Looked up from germline, CDR1 is SNHLY and CDR2 is FYNNEI. Trimming stripped 8 bases from V and 4 bases from J, with 23 bases between. This CDR3 comprises 16 residues. CDR3 DNA: TGTGCCAGCTACTTTGCCACAGGGCCTCCGGGCACTGAAGCTTTCTTT. This translates into CASYFATGPPGTEAFF.

V usage is TRBV6-6 and J usage is TRBJ2-1; the match to TRBD2 covers 12 bases. Germline loops: CDR1 MNHNY, CDR2 SVGAGI (reference sequence). The CDR3 is 15 residues long. Trimming removed 8 bases from V and 8 bases from J; junction bases left unmatched: 10. The CDR3 nucleotides are TGTGCCAGCTTAGGGGCTAGCGGGGGGGCATATGAGCAGTTCTTC. Protein product: CASLGASGGAYEQFF.

This clonotype has only a few counts. The chain uses TRBV9 and TRBJ1-2; D unresolved. This CDR3 is 15 amino acids long. Germline V lookup: CDR1 SGDLS, CDR2 YYNGEE. V was pared by 6 bases and J by 2 bases, with 17 bases between. This CDR3 reads CASNPSGEWNYGYTF. The CDR3 DNA follows: TGTGCCAGCAACCCGAGCGGGGAATGGAACTATGGCTACACCTTC.

This chain joins TRBV27 and TRBJ2-3; TRBD2 aligns across 8 bases. Trimming cost V 6 bases and J 1 base; bases outside gene matches: 9. Germline CDR1 MNHEY, CDR2 SMNVEV (reference sequence). This CDR3 contains 16 residues. CDR3 nucleotide sequence: TGTGCCAGCAGCTCCCGAGGAGCGGGGGGCACAGATACGCAGTATTTT. Residues: CASSSRGAGGTDTQYF.

Many counts were recorded for this clonotype. The rearrangement uses TRBV7-9 and TRBJ2-5; D is perhaps TRBD2 (6 bases). V was pared by 4 bases and J by 1 base, with 13 bases between. CDR1 is SEHNR and CDR2 is FQNEAQ in the germline V gene (reference sequence). CDR3 length: 15 amino acids. CDR3 sequence reads: CASSSTMGGQETQYF. The CDR3 DNA follows: TGTGCCAGCAGCTCTACAATGGGGGGCCAAGAGACCCAGTACTTC.

This clonotype appeared a few times. The chain carries TRBV10-3 and TRBJ2-1; the D gene could be TRBD1 or TRBD2 (6 bases each). This CDR3 is built from 18 residues. Germline lookup yields CDR1 ENHRY and CDR2 SYGVKD. V was cut by 0 bases and J by 7 bases, with 22 bases left in between. The CDR3: CAISESGRGGGFRNEQFF. Written as DNA, the CDR3 is TGTGCCATCAGTGAGTCGGGTCGAGGAGGGGGTTTTAGGAATGAGCAGTTCTTC.

The rearrangement uses TRBV4-2 and TRBJ1-4, with D perhaps TRBD1 (5 bases). Trimming took 6 bases from V and 7 from J, leaving 21 bases between them. Germline assignment: CDR1 LGHNA and CDR2 YNFKEQ. The CDR3 spans 16 residues. The CDR3 DNA sequence: TGTGCCAGCAGACAATTCAGACTAGGGGATGGTGAAAAACTGTTTTTT. Protein: CASRQFRLGDGEKLFF.

In its sample, this clonotype was seen many times. The chain has TRBV11-2 and TRBJ1-1; the D is unclear. CDR1 and CDR2 from the germline V gene are SGHAT and FQNNGV. The CDR3 is 12 residues long. V gave up 1 base and J gave up 7 bases, with 7 bases separating them. Written as DNA, the CDR3 is TGTGCCAGCAGCTTAGGTTTTGGTGAAGCTTTCTTT. Protein product: CASSLGFGEAFF.

Notes on this clonotype: A much more abundant neighbour one base away suggests this may be a read error. The chain uses TRBV6-5 and TRBJ2-2; TRBD2 aligns across 13 bases. After removal of 7 bases from V and 7 bases from J, the junction contained 9 bases not matched to a gene. The CDR3 extends over 16 amino acids. CDR1 is MNHEY and CDR2 is SVGAGI in the germline V gene. CDR3: CASKELAGGPGGELFF. As DNA, the CDR3 is TGTGCCAGCAAGGAACTAGCGGGGGGGCCTGGCGGGGAGCTGTTTTTT.

The table lists this clonotype with a few counts. The gene calls are TRBV9 and TRBJ1-2; unclear D gene. Deletions cut 0 bases from V and 0 bases from J, with 12 bases between. The CDR3 runs 16 residues. The germline V gene has CDR1 SGDLS and CDR2 YYNGEE. The CDR3: CASSVEAAQANYGYTF. The CDR3 DNA reads TGTGCCAGCAGCGTAGAGGCCGCCCAAGCTAACTATGGCTACACCTTC.

This clonotype was detected ten times or more. V and J are TRBV11-2 and TRBJ2-2; D gene unclear. The CDR3 length is 13 residues. The germline gives CDR1 SGHAT, CDR2 FQNNGV. The V end was cut by 0 bases, the J end by 6 bases, with 5 bases between. The CDR3 is CASSLDWAGELFF. In DNA, the CDR3 is TGTGCCAGCAGCTTAGATTGGGCCGGGGAGCTGTTTTTT.

This clonotype appeared many times. The chain combines TRBV7-6 with TRBJ2-3, with D tentatively TRBD1 or TRBD2 (5 bases each). Germline V gene data show CDR1 as SGHVS and CDR2 as FNYEAQ. Between the trimmed V and J ends, which lost 6 bases and 0 bases, there was a span of 13 bases. The CDR3 runs 15 residues. As DNA, the CDR3 is TGTGCCAGCAGAGAGGGGATGTCGAGCACAGATACGCAGTATTTT. Residues: CASREGMSSTDTQYF.

This clonotype occurred many times. This chain links TRBV19 with TRBJ2-7; TRBD1 matches at 7 bases. With 2 bases clipped from V and 3 bases from J, the junction kept 4 bases outside the gene matches. The CDR3 has 14 residues. The germline CDR1 and CDR2 sequences are LNHDA and SQIVND (reference sequence). The chain's CDR3 is CASSIYTGDYEQYF. CDR3 nucleotide sequence: TGTGCCAGTAGTATATACACAGGGGACTACGAGCAGTACTTC.

The chain combines TRBV7-2 with TRBJ1-2, with D possibly TRBD1 on 6 matching bases. Germline-derived CDR1 and CDR2 are SGHTA and FQGNSA. Trimming pared 3 bases from V and 0 bases from J, leaving 11 bases between. This CDR3 has 15 residues. Here the CDR3 reads CASSLDGQTNYGYTF. CDR3 DNA: TGTGCCAGCAGCTTGGATGGACAGACTAACTATGGCTACACCTTC.

Concerning this clonotype: The conserved closing phenylalanine or tryptophan is absent in this CDR3, likely reflecting a read error. The chain joins TRBV12-3 or TRBV12-4 to TRBJ1-6; no definite D call. V lost 6 bases and J 0 bases, leaving 9 bases between the germline ends. This CDR3 is built from 15 residues. CDR3 nucleotide sequence: TGTGCCAGCAGCGGAGGTGGCTCCTATAATTCACCCCTCCACTTA. This gives the protein CASSGGGSYNSPLHL.